Listed here are 23 T cell receptor beta chains from one sample, sequenced in a study of CD8+ T cells in alopecia areata. This sample's treatment: oral pan-JAK inhibitor, 5-10 mg twice daily. Investigators isolated RNA and reverse transcribed it into cDNA to act as the sequencing template. Only in-frame clones appear in the TCRdb table, and some are missing; sequencing was by immunoSEQ multiplex PCR. This repertoire shows 120,000 or so clones, roughly 57% found once; its top ten account for 5.7%. The sample in question was CD4+ T cells sorted from blood, obtained at week 4, from a patient treated with tofacitinib. The source is a human donor with alopecia areata.

CDR3 bases: TGTGCCAGCAGCGCAAACCGGGACAGGGGCCTCTCTGGGGCCAACGTCCTGACTTTC. Residues: CASSANRDRGLSGANVLTF. The chain has TRBV9 and TRBJ2-6; 10 bases match TRBD1. CDR3 length: 19 residues. Losses at the gene ends were 3 bases for V and 0 bases for J; bases not matched to a gene: 9. Germline values: CDR1 SGDLS, CDR2 YYNGEE.

The DNA of the CDR3 is TGCGCCAGCAGCCATGGACCTTTTGGCGGGAGGGGCGGGACCCAGTACTTC. This codes for CASSHGPFGGRGGTQYF. This chain joins TRBV4-3 and TRBJ2-5; 9 positions match TRBD2. After removal of 3 bases from V and 7 bases from J, the junction contained 15 bases not matched to a gene. Germline CDR1 and CDR2: LGHNA and YSLEER. This CDR3 is built from 17 residues.

The chain employs TRBV5-1 and TRBJ1-1; D gene uncertain. The germline CDR1 and CDR2 sequences are SGHRS and YFSETQ. The CDR3 has 13 residues. Between the trimmed V and J ends, which lost 0 bases and 5 bases, there was a span of 8 bases. The CDR3 DNA is TGCGCCAGCAGCTTGGCAGGATGGACTGAAGCTTTCTTT. Its protein product is CASSLAGWTEAFF.

The CDR3 loop reads CASSRRDGRPPEAFF. CDR3 nucleotide sequence: TGCGCCAGCAGCCGACGGGACGGTAGACCACCTGAAGCTTTCTTT. This chain connects TRBV5-1 to TRBJ1-1; possible D gene TRBD1, 5 bases. The length of the CDR3 is 15 residues. Trimming removed 4 bases at V and 6 bases at J, with 19 bases between. The germline gives CDR1 SGHRS, CDR2 YFSETQ.

V usage is TRBV5-6 and J usage is TRBJ2-7; 7 bases are a match to TRBD2. V lost 4 bases and J lost 2; bases outside the gene matches: 9. The CDR3 is 15 residues long. Germline CDR1 SGHDT, CDR2 YYEEEE. The CDR3 nucleotides are TGTGCCAGCAGCACTCCGGGACTATCGACCTACGAGCAGTACTTC. As protein: CASSTPGLSTYEQYF.

This chain uses TRBV7-2 with TRBJ1-5; 7 nucleotides match TRBD1. V shed 1 base, J shed 9 bases, and the junction held 9 bases outside the gene matches. Germline loops: CDR1 SGHTA, CDR2 FQGNSA. This CDR3 comprises 15 residues. The CDR3 DNA sequence: TGTGCCAGCAGCTTAGGGACAGGAGCGAAAGGGCCCCAGCATTTT. Its translation is CASSLGTGAKGPQHF.

The chain's CDR3 is CAWSVRQGGYGYTF. CDR3 DNA sequence: TGTGCCTGGAGTGTACGACAGGGCGGCTATGGCTACACCTTC. The rearrangement joins TRBV30 to TRBJ1-2, with 7 nucleotides matching TRBD1. CDR1 is GTSNPN and CDR2 is SVGIG in the germline V gene (reference sequence). The CDR3 consists of 14 residues. With 0 bases clipped from V and 4 bases from J, the junction kept 5 bases outside the gene matches. Complete variable domain (other parts from reference TRBV30 and TRBJ1-2): SQTIHQWPATLVQPVGSPLSLECTVEGTSNPNLYWYRQAAGRGLQLLFYSVGIGQISSEVPQNLSASRPQDRQFILSSKKLLLSDSGFYLCAWSVRQGGYGYTFGSGTRLTVV.

The chain uses TRBV30 and TRBJ2-5; D unresolved. The CDR3 has 12 amino acids. Trimming shortened V by 1 base and J by 5 bases, and 8 bases separated the two germline ends. CDR1 is GTSNPN, CDR2 SVGIG, per germline (reference sequence). The CDR3 sequence: CAWSASRETQYF. In nucleotides, the CDR3 is TGTGCCTGGAGTGCGTCTAGGGAGACCCAGTACTTC. Full variable domain (remainder filled in from reference TRBV30 and TRBJ2-5): SQTIHQWPATLVQPVGSPLSLECTVEGTSNPNLYWYRQAAGRGLQLLFYSVGIGQISSEVPQNLSASRPQDRQFILSSKKLLLSDSGFYLCAWSASRETQYFGPGTRLLVL.

J is TRBJ2-2 and V is TRBV29-1, with a tentative D call TRBD1 (6 bases). The CDR3 extends over 13 amino acids. The germline V gene has CDR1 SQVTM and CDR2 ANQGSEA. Trimming removed 6 bases from V and 1 base from J, with 9 bases in between. The CDR3 nucleotides read TGCAGCGTGAAGGGACAGAACACCGGGGAGCTGTTTTTT. Its protein is CSVKGQNTGELFF.

This clone was observed a handful of times. The chain uses TRBV5-1 and TRBJ2-7, with D perhaps TRBD1 (5 bases). CDR1 and CDR2 from the germline V gene are SGHRS and YFSETQ. V lost 1 base, J lost 1 base, and 9 bases lay in between. This CDR3 is 14 amino acids long. CDR3 DNA: TGCGCCAGCAGCTTGCCAGGGAAATCCTACGAGCAGTACTTC. Residues: CASSLPGKSYEQYF.

The chain has TRBV2 and TRBJ1-5; TRBD1 matches 7 bases. The CDR3 is made up of 13 amino acids. Trimming at V came to 6 bases and at J to 2 bases, leaving 1 base not matched to a gene. The germline gives CDR1 SNHLY, CDR2 FYNNEI. DNA of the CDR3: TGTGCCAGCAGCGGGACAGGCAATCAGCCCCAGCATTTT. Residues: CASSGTGNQPQHF.

The rearrangement uses TRBV29-1 and TRBJ1-6; D is ambiguous. The CDR3 extends over 14 amino acids. V shed 5 bases and J shed 6 bases, with 14 bases lying between them. In germline, CDR1 is SQVTM, CDR2 ANQGSEA. The CDR3 DNA reads as TGCAGCGTTCGGGCAGAAGGACGTAATTCACCCCTCCACTTT. This encodes CSVRAEGRNSPLHF.

The rearrangement links TRBV4-3 to TRBJ2-1, with TRBD2 matching 12 bases. This CDR3 has 18 amino acids. V gave up 0 bases and J gave up 4 bases; unmatched junction bases: 7. Per germline, CDR1 LGHNA and CDR2 YSLEER. DNA for the CDR3: TGCGCCAGCAGCCAAGATTTAGGGACTAGCGGGCGATACAATGAGCAGTTCTTC. Translation: CASSQDLGTSGRYNEQFF.

The V call is TRBV5-1, the J call TRBJ2-6, with D unclear. The CDR3 spans 15 residues. Germline values: CDR1 SGHRS, CDR2 YFSETQ. V lost 3 bases and J lost 0, with 7 bases in between. This CDR3 reads CASSYGSSGANVLTF. The CDR3 coding sequence is TGCGCCAGCAGCTACGGAAGCTCTGGGGCCAACGTCCTGACTTTC.

The V and J genes are TRBV28 and TRBJ2-6; D remains ambiguous. With 6 bases removed from V and 0 bases from J, the gap between germline ends came to 6 bases. CDR3 length equals 14 residues. Germline V CDR1 and CDR2: MDHEN, SYDVKM. CDR3 region: CASRPNSGANVLTF. CDR3 DNA: TGTGCCAGCAGGCCAAACTCTGGGGCCAACGTCCTGACTTTC.

This chain connects TRBV7-2 to TRBJ2-3; 9 bases align to TRBD2. With 8 bases clipped from V and 2 bases from J, the junction kept 5 bases outside the gene matches. Germline values: CDR1 SGHTA, CDR2 FQGNSA. The CDR3 sequence is 14 residues long. The DNA of the CDR3 is TGTGCCAGCGAGCGGGGGGCGGACACAGATACGCAGTATTTT. The encoded protein is CASERGADTDTQYF.

The J gene is TRBJ2-5, the V gene TRBV6-5; tentative D call: TRBD2 (6 bases). V lost 4 bases and J lost 5, with 20 bases in between. The germline V gene encodes CDR1 MNHEY and CDR2 SVGAGI. There are 16 residues in the CDR3. DNA of the CDR3: TGTGCCAGCAGTTCCCTCCCTTCCGGGAGTAGGGAGACCCAGTACTTC. Protein: CASSSLPSGSRETQYF.

This chain uses TRBV2 with TRBJ2-7; D gene ambiguous. Trimming took 8 bases from V and 5 from J, leaving 10 bases between them. CDR3 length: 11 residues. Germline-derived CDR1 and CDR2 are SNHLY and FYNNEI. This chain's CDR3 is CASLSRDEQYF. The CDR3 DNA sequence: TGTGCCAGCCTCTCTAGGGACGAGCAGTACTTC.

This clone was found many times. This chain links TRBV11-2 with TRBJ2-1, with 8 bases lining up with TRBD2. This CDR3 has 13 residues. J gave up 5 bases and V 10 bases, and 7 bases lay outside the gene matches. Germline V gene lookup returns CDR1 SGHAT and CDR2 FQNNGV. CDR3 DNA sequence: TGTGCCACATCGGGAGGGCGGAACAATGAGCAGTTCTTC. Translated, it gives CATSGGRNNEQFF.

The V and J genes are TRBV29-1 and TRBJ1-1, with 7 bases that match TRBD1. J gave up 0 bases and V 4 bases, and 2 bases lay outside the gene matches. Germline V gene data show CDR1 as SQVTM and CDR2 as ANQGSEA. This CDR3 region has 13 residues. In nucleotides, the CDR3 is TGCAGCGTTGCGGACAGGTTGAACACTGAAGCTTTCTTT. Protein: CSVADRLNTEAFF.

This clone was counted a few times. The J gene is TRBJ1-2, the V gene TRBV29-1, with D possibly being TRBD1 (5 bases). The CDR3 contains 13 residues. V was clipped by 4 bases and J by 2 bases, with 11 bases between them. CDR1 is SQVTM and CDR2 is ANQGSEA in the germline V gene. The CDR3 sequence is CSVVVGGNYGYTF. The CDR3 DNA reads TGCAGCGTTGTTGTCGGGGGGAACTATGGCTACACCTTC.

This clone has a count of ten or more. One end of the junction is discordant with germline, which a read error may explain. This chain joins TRBV27 and TRBJ2-1, with D perhaps matching TRBD2 (6 bases). Germline V gene data show CDR1 as MNHEY and CDR2 as SMNVEV (reference sequence). The CDR3 has 12 residues. This CDR3 is CASRLASANLIF. The DNA of the CDR3 is TGTGCCAGCAGACTAGCTAGCGCTAACCTCATCTTC.

The gene calls are TRBV30 and TRBJ2-1; 8 bases are a match to TRBD2. The CDR3 is made up of 15 amino acids. The ends lost 2 bases at V and 4 bases at J; junction bases unmatched: 7. Germline V CDR1 and CDR2: GTSNPN, SVGIG (reference sequence). The CDR3 reads CAWSTGTRRYNEQFF. The CDR3, as DNA: TGTGCCTGGAGTACCGGGACTAGGAGATACAATGAGCAGTTCTTC.